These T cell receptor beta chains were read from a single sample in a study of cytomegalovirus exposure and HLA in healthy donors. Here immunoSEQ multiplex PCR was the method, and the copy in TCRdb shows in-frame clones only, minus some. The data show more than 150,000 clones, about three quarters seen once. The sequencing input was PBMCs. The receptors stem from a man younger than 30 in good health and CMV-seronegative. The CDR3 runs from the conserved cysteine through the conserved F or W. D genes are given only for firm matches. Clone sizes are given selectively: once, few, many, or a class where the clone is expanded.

CASSLLGTSGNTGELFF,TGTGCCAGCAGCTTGTTGGGGACTAGCGGGAACACCGGGGAGCTGTTTTTT,TRBD2,NA,17,TRBJ2-2,TRBV5-6
CASSDYRDILKQYF,TGTGCCAGCAGTGACTACAGGGACATTCTAAAGCAGTATTTT,NA,few,14,TRBJ2-3,TRBV2
CAWNFRTSGVSSYNEQFF,TGTGCCTGGAACTTCAGGACTAGCGGGGTTAGCTCCTACAATGAGCAGTTCTTC,TRBD2,NA,18,TRBJ2-1,TRBV30
CASSALGQGGYGGTEAFF,TGTGCCAGCAGCGCCCTGGGACAGGGTGGGTACGGGGGCACTGAAGCTTTCTTT,TRBD1,NA,18,TRBJ1-1,TRBV9
CASSVGMRGLTDTQYF,TGTGCCAGCAGCGTAGGTATGCGGGGGCTCACAGATACGCAGTATTTT,NA,NA,16,TRBJ2-3,TRBV9
CATSSLTPRTGREKDEQYF,TGTGCCACCAGCAGTCTCACCCCCCGGACAGGAAGGGAGAAGGACGAGCAGTACTTC,TRBD1,NA,19,TRBJ2-7,TRBV15
CASSLLAGVDTQYF,TGTGCCAGCAGCTTACTTGCGGGAGTAGATACGCAGTATTTT,TRBD2,NA,14,TRBJ2-3,TRBV7-9
CASSLLPGMGNQPQHF,TGTGCCAGCAGCTTACTTCCAGGGATGGGCAATCAGCCCCAGCATTTT,NA,NA,16,TRBJ1-5,TRBV7-8
CSTWTGDTEAFF,TGCAGCACCTGGACAGGGGACACTGAAGCTTTCTTT,TRBD1,NA,12,TRBJ1-1,TRBV29-1
CASSLRDRKSYEQYF,TGTGCCAGCAGCTTGAGGGACAGAAAATCCTACGAGCAGTACTTC,TRBD1,NA,15,TRBJ2-7,TRBV5-6
CASSDSHQGYREKLFF,TGTGCCAGCAGCGACTCCCACCAGGGTTACCGTGAAAAACTGTTTTTT,NA,NA,16,TRBJ1-4,TRBV5-4
CASNLDVVAGGSNEQYF,TGCGCCAGCAACTTGGACGTCGTTGCGGGAGGGAGCAACGAGCAGTACTTC,TRBD2,NA,17,TRBJ2-7,TRBV5-1
CASSGRDRGNEQYF,TGCGCCAGCAGCGGCCGGGACAGGGGCAACGAGCAGTACTTC,TRBD1,NA,14,TRBJ2-7,TRBV4-1
CASSGQGGGKNIQYF,TGTGCCAGCAGCGGACAGGGGGGAGGCAAAAACATTCAGTACTTC,TRBD1,NA,15,TRBJ2-4,TRBV2
CASSHGGYNQPQHF,TGTGCCAGCAGCCACGGGGGGTACAATCAGCCCCAGCATTTT,NA,NA,14,TRBJ1-5,TRBV7-2
CASIRLAGTGVGEQYF,TGTGCCAGCATCCGACTAGCGGGAACAGGTGTAGGCGAGCAGTACTTC,TRBD2,NA,16,TRBJ2-7,TRBV2
CASSPRGGLMGEYEQYF,TGTGCCAGCAGCCCCCGGGGAGGTCTGATGGGAGAGTACGAGCAGTACTTC,NA,once,17,TRBJ2-7,TRBV28
CASSHFPGPNEKLFF,TGCGCCAGCAGCCATTTCCCAGGGCCTAATGAAAAACTGTTTTTT,NA,once,15,TRBJ1-4,TRBV4-1
CASSVEGAYGYTF,TGTGCCAGCAGCGTAGAAGGGGCCTATGGCTACACCTTC,NA,NA,13,TRBJ1-2,TRBV9
CASSSVPSRRLFF,TGTGCCAGCAGTTCGGTCCCCTCGAGGCGGCTGTTTTTT,NA,few,13,TRBJ2-2,TRBV28
CASSRQFGQADNSPLHF,TGCGCCAGCAGCCGACAATTTGGACAGGCGGATAATTCACCCCTCCACTTT,TRBD1,NA,17,TRBJ1-6,TRBV4-1
CASSLAPQGWGSYNSPLHF,TGTGCCAGCAGCTTGGCTCCACAGGGTTGGGGCTCCTATAATTCACCCCTCCACTTT,NA,few,19,TRBJ1-6,TRBV5-8
CASIEGTAYEQYF,TGTGCCAGCATCGAGGGGACAGCCTACGAGCAGTACTTC,TRBD1,NA,13,TRBJ2-7,TRBV2
CASSESGYYGYTF,TGTGCCAGCAGTGAGTCGGGGTACTATGGCTACACCTTC,NA,NA,13,TRBJ1-2,TRBV6-1
CASSFNGELFF,TGTGCCAGCAGCTTTAACGGGGAGCTGTTTTTT,NA,NA,11,TRBJ2-2,TRBV7-3
CASSPRGQTQAFF,TGTGCCAGCTCACCAAGAGGGCAAACACAAGCTTTCTTT,NA,NA,13,TRBJ1-1,TRBV18